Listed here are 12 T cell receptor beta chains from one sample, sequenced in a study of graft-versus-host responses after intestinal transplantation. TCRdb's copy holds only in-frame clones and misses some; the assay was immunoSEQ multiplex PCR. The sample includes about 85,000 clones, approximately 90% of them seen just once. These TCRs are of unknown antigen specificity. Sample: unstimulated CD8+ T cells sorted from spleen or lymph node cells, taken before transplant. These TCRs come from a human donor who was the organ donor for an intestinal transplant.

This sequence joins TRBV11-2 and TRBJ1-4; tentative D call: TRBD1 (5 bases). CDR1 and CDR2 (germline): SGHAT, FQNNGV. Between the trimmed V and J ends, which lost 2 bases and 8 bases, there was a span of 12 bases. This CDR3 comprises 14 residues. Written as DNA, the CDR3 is TGTGCCAGCAGCTTAATCAGGGTGGGGGAAAAACTGTTTTTT. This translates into CASSLIRVGEKLFF. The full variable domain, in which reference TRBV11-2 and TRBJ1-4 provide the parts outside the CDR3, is EAGVAQSPRYKIIEKRQSVAFWCNPISGHATLYWYQQILGQGPKLLIQFQNNGVVDDSQLPKDRFSAERLKGVDSTLKIQPAKLEDSAVYLCASSLIRVGEKLFFGSGTQLSVL.

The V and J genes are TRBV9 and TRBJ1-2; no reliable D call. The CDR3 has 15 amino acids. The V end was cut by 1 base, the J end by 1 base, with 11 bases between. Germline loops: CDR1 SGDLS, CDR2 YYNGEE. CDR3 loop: CASSVHPVFNYGYTF. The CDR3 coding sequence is TGTGCCAGCAGCGTACACCCAGTCTTTAACTATGGCTACACCTTC.

DNA of the CDR3: TGTGCCAGCAGTTACTCTGGGGGGCTCGAGCAGTACTTC. It yields the protein CASSYSGGLEQYF. The chain combines TRBV6-5 with TRBJ2-7; D could derive from TRBD1 or TRBD2 (6 bases each). The CDR3 loop spans 13 amino acids. V shed 0 bases and J shed 6 bases, with 9 bases lying between them. Per germline, CDR1 MNHEY and CDR2 SVGAGI.

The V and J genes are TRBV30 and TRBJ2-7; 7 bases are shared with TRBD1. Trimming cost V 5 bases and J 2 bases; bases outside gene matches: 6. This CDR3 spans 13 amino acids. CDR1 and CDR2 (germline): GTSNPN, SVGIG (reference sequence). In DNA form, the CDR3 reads TGTGCCTGGTCCGGGACAGATCCCTACGAGCAGTACTTC. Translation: CAWSGTDPYEQYF.

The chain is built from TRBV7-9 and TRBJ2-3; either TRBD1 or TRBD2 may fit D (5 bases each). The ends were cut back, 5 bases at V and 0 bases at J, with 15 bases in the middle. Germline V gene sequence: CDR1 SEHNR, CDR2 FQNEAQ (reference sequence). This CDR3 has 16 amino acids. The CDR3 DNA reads TGTGCCAGCAGCCAGACGGGGACGTCTAGCACAGATACGCAGTATTTT. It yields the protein CASSQTGTSSTDTQYF.

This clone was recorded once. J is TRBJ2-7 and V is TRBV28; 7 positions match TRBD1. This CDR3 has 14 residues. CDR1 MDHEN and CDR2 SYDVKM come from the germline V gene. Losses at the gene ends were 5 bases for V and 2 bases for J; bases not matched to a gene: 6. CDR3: CASSNTRGPYEQYF. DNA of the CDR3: TGTGCCAGCAGTAATACTAGGGGGCCCTACGAGCAGTACTTC.

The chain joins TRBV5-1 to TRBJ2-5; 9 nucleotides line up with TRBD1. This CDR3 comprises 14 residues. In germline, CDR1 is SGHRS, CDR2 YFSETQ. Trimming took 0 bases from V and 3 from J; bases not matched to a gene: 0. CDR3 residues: CASSLGTGEETQYF. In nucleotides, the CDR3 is TGCGCCAGCAGCTTGGGGACAGGGGAAGAGACCCAGTACTTC.

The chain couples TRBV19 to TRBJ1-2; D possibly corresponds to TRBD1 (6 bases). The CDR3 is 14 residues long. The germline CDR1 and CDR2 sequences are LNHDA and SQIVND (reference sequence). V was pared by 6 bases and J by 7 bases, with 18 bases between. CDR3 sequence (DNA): TGTGCCAGTAGCGGACAGACCTCACCCTCTGGCTACACCTTC. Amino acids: CASSGQTSPSGYTF.

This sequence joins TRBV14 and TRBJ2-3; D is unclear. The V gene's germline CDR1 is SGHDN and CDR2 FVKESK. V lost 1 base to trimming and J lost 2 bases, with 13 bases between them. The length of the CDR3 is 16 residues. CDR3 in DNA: TGTGCCAGCAGCCAAGGGGGAACATTAAACACAGATACGCAGTATTTT. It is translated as CASSQGGTLNTDTQYF.

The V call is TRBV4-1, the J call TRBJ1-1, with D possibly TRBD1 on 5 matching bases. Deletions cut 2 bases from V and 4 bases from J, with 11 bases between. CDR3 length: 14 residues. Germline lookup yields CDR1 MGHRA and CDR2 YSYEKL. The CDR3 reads CASSQSPGPTEAFF. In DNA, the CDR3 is TGCGCCAGCAGCCAATCACCGGGACCCACTGAAGCTTTCTTT.

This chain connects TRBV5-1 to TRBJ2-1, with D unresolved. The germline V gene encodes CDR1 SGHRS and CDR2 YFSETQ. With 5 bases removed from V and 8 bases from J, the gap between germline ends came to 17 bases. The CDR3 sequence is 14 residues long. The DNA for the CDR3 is TGCGCCAGCAGGGACGCGAGGAGTGGGGATGAGCAGTTCTTC. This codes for CASRDARSGDEQFF.

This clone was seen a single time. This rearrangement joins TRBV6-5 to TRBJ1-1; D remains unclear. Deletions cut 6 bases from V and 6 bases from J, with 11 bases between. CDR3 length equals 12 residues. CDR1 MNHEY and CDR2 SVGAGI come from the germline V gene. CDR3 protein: CASRSNLAEAFF. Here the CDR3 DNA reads TGTGCCAGCAGGTCCAATTTAGCTGAAGCTTTCTTT.